The TCR beta chain under discussion was sequenced for a study of CD8+CD57+ T cells in acquired aplastic anemia. The wider study: Isolated CD4+ and CD8+ cells, once sorted, yielded DNA averaging around 3.1 ug.

Remarks on this clonotype: The antigen remains unidentified.

Genomic DNA was employed as the template in profiling TCR beta VDJ and CDR3. TCRdb recomputed calls from the reads with MiXCR, one row per CDR3 protein. The sample holds around 500,000 distinct CDR3 sequences, around 33% seen once. V shed 2 bases and J shed 7 bases, with 6 bases lying between them. Germline values: CDR1 ENHRY, CDR2 SYGVKD. CDR3 size: 13 residues. An expansion of CD8+CD57+ cells by flow cytometry had been shown in patients chosen for sequencing. The diagnosis in all patients was severe acquired aplastic anemia. Study-level findings and limits: Around 30 sequences, all CD8+ CDR3, were shared between patients and controls.

V gene TRBV10-3 combines with J gene TRBJ1-6; D remains ambiguous. The clonotype was recovered from a human donor with aplastic anemia. Sequences were obtained from sorted CD4+, CD8+, or CD8+CD57+ T cells (not recorded which) from PBMCs. Here the CDR3 reads CAISESRNSPLHF. In DNA, the CDR3 is TGTGCCATCAGTGAGAGTAGGAATTCACCCCTCCACTTT.